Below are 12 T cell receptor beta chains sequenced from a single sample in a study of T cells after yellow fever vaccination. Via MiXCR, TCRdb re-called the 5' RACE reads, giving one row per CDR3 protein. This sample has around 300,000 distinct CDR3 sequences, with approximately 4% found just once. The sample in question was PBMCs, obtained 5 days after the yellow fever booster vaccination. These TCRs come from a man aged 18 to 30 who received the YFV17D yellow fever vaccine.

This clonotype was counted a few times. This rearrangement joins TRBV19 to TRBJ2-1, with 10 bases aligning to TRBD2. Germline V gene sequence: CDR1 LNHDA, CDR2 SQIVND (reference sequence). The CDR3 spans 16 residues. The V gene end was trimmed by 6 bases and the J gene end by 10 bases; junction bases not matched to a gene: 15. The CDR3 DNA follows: TGTGCCAGTAGCCATACCAGCGGGGGGGCCTCGGGGGAGCAGTTCTTC. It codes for CASSHTSGGASGEQFF.

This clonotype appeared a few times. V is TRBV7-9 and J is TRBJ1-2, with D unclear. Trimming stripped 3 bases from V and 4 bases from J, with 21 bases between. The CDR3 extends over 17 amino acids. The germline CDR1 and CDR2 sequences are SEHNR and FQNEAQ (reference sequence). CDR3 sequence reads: CASSFNPRQNQRYGYTF. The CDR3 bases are TGTGCCAGCAGCTTTAACCCCCGTCAAAATCAGCGCTATGGCTACACCTTC. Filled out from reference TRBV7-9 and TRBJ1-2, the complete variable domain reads DTGVSQNPRHKITKRGQNVTFRCDPISEHNRLYWYRQTLGQGPEFLTYFQNEAQLEKSRLLSDRFSAERPKGSFSTLEIQRTEQGDSAMYLCASSFNPRQNQRYGYTFGSGTRLTVV.

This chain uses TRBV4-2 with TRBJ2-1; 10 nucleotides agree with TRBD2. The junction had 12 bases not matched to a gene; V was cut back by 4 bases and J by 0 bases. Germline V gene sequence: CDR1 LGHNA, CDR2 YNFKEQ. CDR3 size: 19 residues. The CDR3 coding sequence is TGTGCCAGCAGCCCGTGGAGTAGCGGGGGGACCAGCTCCTACAATGAGCAGTTCTTC. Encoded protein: CASSPWSSGGTSSYNEQFF.

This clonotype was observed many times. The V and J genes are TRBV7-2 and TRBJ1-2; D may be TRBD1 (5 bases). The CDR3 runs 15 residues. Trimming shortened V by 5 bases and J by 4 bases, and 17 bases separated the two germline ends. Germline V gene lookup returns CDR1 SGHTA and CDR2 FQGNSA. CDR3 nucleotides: TGTGCCAGCAGCCCAGGACAACCTCCTGGCTATGGCTACACCTTC. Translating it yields CASSPGQPPGYGYTF.

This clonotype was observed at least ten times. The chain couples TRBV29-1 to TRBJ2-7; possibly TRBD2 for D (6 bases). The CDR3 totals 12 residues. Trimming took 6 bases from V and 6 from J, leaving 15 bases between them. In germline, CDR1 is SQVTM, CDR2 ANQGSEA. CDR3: CSVTLVGGEQYV. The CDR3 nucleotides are TGCAGCGTGACCCTCGTGGGAGGCGAGCAGTACGTC.

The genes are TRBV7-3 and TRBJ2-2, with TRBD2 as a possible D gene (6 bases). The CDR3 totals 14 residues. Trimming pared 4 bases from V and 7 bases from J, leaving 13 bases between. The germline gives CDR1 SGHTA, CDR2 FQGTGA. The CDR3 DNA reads TGTGCCAGCAGCTCCCCGGGAGAAGTCGGGGAGCTGTTTTTT. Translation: CASSSPGEVGELFF. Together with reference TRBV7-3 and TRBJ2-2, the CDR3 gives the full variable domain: GAGVSQTPSNKVTEKGKYVELRCDPISGHTALYWYRQSLGQGPEFLIYFQGTGAADDSGLPNDRFFAVRPEGSVSTLKIQRTERGDSAVYLCASSSPGEVGELFFGEGSRLTVL.

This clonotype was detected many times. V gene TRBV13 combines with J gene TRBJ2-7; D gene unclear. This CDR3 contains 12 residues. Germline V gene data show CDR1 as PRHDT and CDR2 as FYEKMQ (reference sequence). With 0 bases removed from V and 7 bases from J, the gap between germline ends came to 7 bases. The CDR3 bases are TGTGCCAGCAGCTTAGGTGGCTTGGAGCAGTACTTC. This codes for CASSLGGLEQYF.

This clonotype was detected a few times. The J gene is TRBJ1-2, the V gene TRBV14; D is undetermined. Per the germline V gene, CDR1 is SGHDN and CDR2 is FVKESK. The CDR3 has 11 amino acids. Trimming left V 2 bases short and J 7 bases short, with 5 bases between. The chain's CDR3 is CASSQLGGYTF. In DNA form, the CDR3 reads TGTGCCAGCAGCCAATTGGGTGGCTACACCTTC.

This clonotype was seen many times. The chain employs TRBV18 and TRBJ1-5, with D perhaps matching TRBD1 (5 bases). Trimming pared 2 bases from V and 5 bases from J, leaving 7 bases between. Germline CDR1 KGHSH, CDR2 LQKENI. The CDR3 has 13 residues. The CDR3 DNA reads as TGTGCCAGCTCACCAGGGGGAGATCAGCCCCAGCATTTT. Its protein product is CASSPGGDQPQHF.

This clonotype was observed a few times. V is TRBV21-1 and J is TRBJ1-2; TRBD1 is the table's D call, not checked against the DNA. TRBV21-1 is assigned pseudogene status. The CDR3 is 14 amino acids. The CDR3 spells CASSNQDRGRGYTF. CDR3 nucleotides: TGTGCCAGCAGCAACCAGGACAGGGGACGAGGCTACACCTTC.

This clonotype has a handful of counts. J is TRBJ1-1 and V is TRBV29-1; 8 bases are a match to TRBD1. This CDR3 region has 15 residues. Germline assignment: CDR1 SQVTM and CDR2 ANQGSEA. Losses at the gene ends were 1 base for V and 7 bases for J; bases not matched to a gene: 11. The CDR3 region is CSVEAGGGTGREAFF. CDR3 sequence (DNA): TGCAGCGTTGAAGCTGGAGGTGGGACAGGTCGTGAAGCTTTCTTT.

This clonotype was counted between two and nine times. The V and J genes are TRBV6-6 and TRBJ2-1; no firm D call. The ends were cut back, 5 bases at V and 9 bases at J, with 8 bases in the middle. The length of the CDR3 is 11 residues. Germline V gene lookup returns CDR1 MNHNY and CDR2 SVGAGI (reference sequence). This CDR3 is CASSPPAEQFF. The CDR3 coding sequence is TGTGCCAGCAGTCCCCCGGCTGAGCAGTTCTTC.